Each of the 7 T cell receptor beta chains below was sequenced from the same sample in a study of CXCR3-negative and CXCR3-positive naive CD8 T cells. With UMI labels, 5' RACE was used to prepare the TRB cDNA libraries. TCRdb reprocessed the 5' RACE reads and keeps a single row for each CDR3 protein, giving no DNA. Recorded here are some 3,000 distinct CDR3 sequences; the top ten clones represent almost 1.5%. Findings and limits, study-wide: TRB CDR3s were more hydrophobic in CXCR3-positive than in CXCR3-negative naive cells.

Their antigens remain unidentified. The sequenced sample consisted of naive CXCR3+ CD8+ T cells from blood. Described subset: CD45RO-CCR7+CD27+CD95- naive CD8+ T cells expressing CXCR3 (TNR3+). These TCRs come from a human donor in good health. Some clones in this sample may be carry-over from other donors' samples.

The chain combines TRBV12-3 or TRBV12-4 with TRBJ2-7. The CDR3 length is 11 residues. The CDR3 spells CASSLSVEQYF.

The chain is built from TRBV29-1 and TRBJ2-1; TCRdb designates TRBD2, a call that cannot be tested without DNA. The CDR3 is made up of 14 amino acids. The germline V gene has CDR1 SQVTM and CDR2 ANQGSEA. CDR3 protein: CSVEAAVLGNEQFF.

This clonotype ranks as medium-sized in terms of frequency. This sequence joins TRBV29-1 and TRBJ1-1. The CDR3 covers 15 residues. Germline loops: CDR1 SQVTM, CDR2 ANQGSEA. This CDR3 reads CSVLGRFRGGTEAFF.

In terms of frequency, this clonotype is medium-sized. CDR3 amino acids: CASSFESGVEIDTQYF. The V call is TRBV12-3 or TRBV12-4, the J call TRBJ2-3; TCRdb names TRBD1, which stays unverified in the absence of DNA. CDR3 length: 16 amino acids.

According to its frequency, this clonotype is medium-sized. The chain joins TRBV12-3 or TRBV12-4 to TRBJ2-1; no DNA is available, so the TRBD2 call from TCRdb remains unchecked. This CDR3 comprises 15 residues. CDR3 loop: CASSLISAVSDEQFF.

The rearrangement joins TRBV25-1 to TRBJ2-2; the D call of TRBD1 rests on TCRdb alone, since no DNA is present to check it. The length of the CDR3 is 14 residues. Germline V CDR1 and CDR2: MGHDK, SYGVNS. Here the CDR3 reads CASSTRGLPGELFF.

This clonotype is labeled medium-sized based on frequency. This sequence joins TRBV9 and TRBJ2-1. The V gene's germline CDR1 is SGDLS and CDR2 YYNGEE. The CDR3 runs 15 residues. This chain's CDR3 is CASSVGGVARDEQFF.